Listed here are 26 T cell receptor beta chains from one sample, sequenced in a study of CD8 T cells in Susac syndrome (dated by TCRdb to 2018 to 2020). Libraries were made using the immunoSEQ multiplex PCR assay. RNA was extracted with the RNeasy kit and about 0.5 to 1 ug was reverse transcribed using random hexamers. TCRdb handled the public reads itself, with Q25 trimming in fastp and clone calling in MiXCR, and kept productive beta chains. When rows share a CDR3 protein, they turn into one entry using the most common DNA and genes. Recorded for this sample are almost 450,000 distinct CDR3 sequences; approximately 85% of them occurred a single time. More than 0.09% of the sample belongs to the ten largest clones. Sequenced input: CD8+ T cells from PBMCs. The source is a human donor with multiple sclerosis.

The chain joins TRBV2 to TRBJ1-1; 9 bases line up with TRBD1. Germline V gene sequence: CDR1 SNHLY, CDR2 FYNNEI. The CDR3 runs to 15 residues. The junction had 8 bases not matched to a gene; V was cut back by 1 base and J by 8 bases. CDR3 amino acids: CASSEEVTGGSEAFF. The CDR3 DNA reads as TGTGCCAGCAGTGAAGAAGTGACAGGGGGTTCCGAAGCTTTCTTT.

This clonotype was picked up one time. This sequence joins TRBV27 and TRBJ2-1; D uncertain. The V and J ends lost 2 bases and 0 bases respectively, with 8 bases between them. The V gene's germline CDR1 is MNHEY and CDR2 SMNVEV (reference sequence). The CDR3 has 15 amino acids. CDR3 bases: TGTGCCAGCAGTTTACAGATGAGCTCCTACAATGAGCAGTTCTTC. Translated: CASSLQMSSYNEQFF.

This clonotype was recorded only once. The chain carries TRBV11-2 and TRBJ2-5; D not certain. Germline CDR1 is SGHAT and CDR2 is FQNNGV. The V end lost 1 base, the J end lost 2 bases, and 8 bases lay between the germline ends. The CDR3 consists of 14 residues. In DNA form, the CDR3 reads TGTGCCAGCAGCTTAGTATTGTCTCAAGAGACCCAGTACTTC. Protein sequence: CASSLVLSQETQYF.

The V call is TRBV11-2, the J call TRBJ2-7, with 7 bases matching TRBD1. Trimming at V came to 1 base and at J to 5 bases, leaving 14 bases not matched to a gene. Germline lookup yields CDR1 SGHAT and CDR2 FQNNGV. This CDR3 region has 17 residues. The DNA for the CDR3 is TGTGCCAGCAGCTTAGTAGGGGGCCAGCGGCCAGCCCACGAGCAGTACTTC. This encodes CASSLVGGQRPAHEQYF.

This clonotype was picked up a small number of times. The V and J genes are TRBV6-6 and TRBJ2-3; D gene unclear. V was clipped by 5 bases and J by 2 bases, with 14 bases between them. CDR3 length equals 15 residues. CDR1 is MNHNY and CDR2 is SVGAGI in the germline V gene (reference sequence). Here the CDR3 reads CASSQERPPTDTQYF. In nucleotides, the CDR3 is TGTGCCAGCAGTCAAGAGCGACCACCCACAGATACGCAGTATTTT.

This rearrangement joins TRBV5-4 to TRBJ2-5; 9 positions agree with TRBD1. Germline V gives CDR1 SGHNT, CDR2 YYREEE (reference sequence). V shed 5 bases and J 5 bases; nucleotides not matched to a gene: 7. The CDR3 spans 14 residues. In nucleotides, the CDR3 is TGTGCCAGCAGACCCGGACAGGGGCTCGAGACCCAGTACTTC. Translated, it gives CASRPGQGLETQYF.

The chain links TRBV5-1 to TRBJ2-1, with D maybe TRBD1 (5 bases). Trimming pared 0 bases from V and 1 base from J, leaving 8 bases between. CDR1 is SGHRS, CDR2 YFSETQ, per germline. CDR3 length: 15 amino acids. For the CDR3, the DNA is TGCGCCAGCAGCTTGGAGGGGCCGTCCTACAATGAGCAGTTCTTC. Its translation: CASSLEGPSYNEQFF.

This clonotype was detected once. CDR3 residues: CASSSGRTNTEAFF. CDR3 in DNA: TGTGCCAGCAGCTCGGGCAGAACGAACACTGAAGCTTTCTTT. The chain links TRBV7-9 to TRBJ1-1; D gene ambiguous. V was pared by 4 bases and J by 1 base, with 10 bases between. This CDR3 contains 14 residues. Germline V gene data show CDR1 as SEHNR and CDR2 as FQNEAQ (reference sequence).

The chain links TRBV6-1 to TRBJ2-5, with 12 bases matching TRBD2. The CDR3 totals 20 residues. V lost 5 bases and J lost 5; bases outside the gene matches: 21. In germline, CDR1 is MNHNS, CDR2 SASEGT. CDR3 loop: CASSTTGPLAGGGTEETQYF. The CDR3 DNA sequence: TGTGCCAGCAGTACCACCGGTCCACTAGCGGGAGGCGGGACGGAGGAGACCCAGTACTTC.

This clonotype has just a few counts. The chain carries TRBV27 and TRBJ2-1; D unclear. The V and J ends lost 3 bases and 10 bases respectively, with 7 bases between them. The CDR3 has 11 amino acids. Per the germline V gene, CDR1 is MNHEY and CDR2 is SMNVEV (reference sequence). CDR3 DNA: TGTGCCAGCAGTTTGGGATTCGAGCAGTTCTTC. This codes for CASSLGFEQFF.

The V gene is TRBV11-2, the J gene TRBJ1-1, with D possibly being TRBD1 (5 bases). The V gene lost 5 bases and the J gene lost 3 bases, with 13 bases spanning the gap. The CDR3 totals 14 residues. Germline V gene data show CDR1 as SGHAT and CDR2 as FQNNGV. The CDR3 protein is CASSTTGTYTEAFF. Here the CDR3 DNA reads TGTGCCAGCAGCACGACGGGGACCTACACTGAAGCTTTCTTT.

This chain uses TRBV4-1 with TRBJ1-1; D might be TRBD1 (5 bases). This CDR3 region has 13 residues. V lost 3 bases, J lost 7 bases, and 12 bases lay in between. Germline V gene sequence: CDR1 MGHRA, CDR2 YSYEKL. This CDR3 is CASSQRGGYEAFF. In DNA form, the CDR3 reads TGCGCCAGCAGCCAGAGGGGAGGATATGAAGCTTTCTTT.

This clonotype was counted between two and nine times. The CDR3 sequence is CASSLGREGRYEQYF. The CDR3 DNA follows: TGTGCCAGCAGTCTCGGGCGGGAGGGGCGATACGAGCAGTACTTC. V usage is TRBV12-3 or TRBV12-4 and J usage is TRBJ2-7; 9 positions match TRBD2. The CDR3 totals 15 residues. V was pared by 5 bases and J by 4 bases, with 9 bases of the junction left unmatched.

The chain is built from TRBV12-3 or TRBV12-4 and TRBJ2-3, with 15 bases aligning to TRBD2. This CDR3 spans 17 amino acids. Trimming removed 7 bases from V and 6 bases from J; junction bases left unmatched: 11. The CDR3 DNA sequence: TGTGCCAGCATACCGGGACTAGCGGGGGGCGGGACCGATACGCAGTATTTT. This encodes CASIPGLAGGGTDTQYF.

V usage is TRBV15 and J usage is TRBJ1-1, with D perhaps TRBD1 (5 bases). Deletions cut 5 bases from V and 0 bases from J, with 16 bases between. The CDR3 has 16 amino acids. Germline V gives CDR1 LNHNV, CDR2 YYDKDF (reference sequence). CDR3 DNA: TGTGCCACCAGCTCCACAGGCGAACAAATGAACACTGAAGCTTTCTTT. This translates into CATSSTGEQMNTEAFF.

V is TRBV30 and J is TRBJ1-1, with D tentatively TRBD1 (6 bases). This CDR3 has 14 amino acids. Trimming pared 7 bases from V and 0 bases from J, leaving 15 bases between. The V gene's germline CDR1 is GTSNPN and CDR2 SVGIG (reference sequence). The CDR3 spells CAFRPGGMNTEAFF. The CDR3 DNA reads as TGTGCCTTTAGACCCGGGGGCATGAACACTGAAGCTTTCTTT.

The chain carries TRBV7-9 and TRBJ2-2; D unclear. This CDR3 comprises 14 residues. V was trimmed by 5 bases and J by 6 bases, leaving 13 bases between them. The germline CDR1 and CDR2 sequences are SEHNR and FQNEAQ (reference sequence). The CDR3 loop is CASSRSGSPGELFF. Here the CDR3 DNA reads TGTGCCAGCAGCCGATCTGGAAGTCCCGGGGAGCTGTTTTTT.

V gene TRBV27 combines with J gene TRBJ2-5, with D tentatively TRBD1 (6 bases). Germline V gene lookup returns CDR1 MNHEY and CDR2 SMNVEV (reference sequence). V gave up 6 bases and J gave up 0 bases, with 11 bases separating them. The CDR3 covers 14 residues. The CDR3, as DNA: TGTGCCAGCAGGAAGCAGGGGCACCAAGAGACCCAGTACTTC. Residues: CASRKQGHQETQYF.

The chain employs TRBV19 and TRBJ2-5; no clear D. The V gene lost 4 bases and the J gene lost 0 bases, with 18 bases spanning the gap. CDR3 length equals 17 residues. Germline values: CDR1 LNHDA, CDR2 SQIVND (reference sequence). The CDR3 nucleotides are TGTGCCAGTAGTAGCCCGGGCGGTGGGTCGGACCAAGAGACCCAGTACTTC. Its protein product is CASSSPGGGSDQETQYF.

The V and J genes are TRBV18 and TRBJ2-5; 9 nucleotides agree with TRBD2. Per germline, CDR1 KGHSH and CDR2 LQKENI. This CDR3 has 14 amino acids. V lost 2 bases and J lost 4; bases outside the gene matches: 2. DNA of the CDR3: TGTGCCAGCTCACCAGAACTAGCGGGAGAGACCCAGTACTTC. This codes for CASSPELAGETQYF.

The V call is TRBV6-1, the J call TRBJ2-7; no firm D call. The CDR3 length is 16 residues. CDR1 is MNHNS and CDR2 is SASEGT in the germline V gene. V was shortened by 0 bases and J by 3 bases, with 15 bases between the two germline ends. The CDR3 loop is CASSEAGTDLGYEQYF. DNA of the CDR3: TGTGCCAGCAGTGAAGCTGGAACGGACCTAGGCTACGAGCAGTACTTC.

This chain links TRBV4-1 with TRBJ1-4; D not resolved. The CDR3 spans 15 residues. Germline CDR1 is MGHRA and CDR2 is YSYEKL. Trimming took 4 bases from V and 5 from J, leaving 14 bases between them. The CDR3 loop reads CASSPPQQNNEKLFF. CDR3 nucleotides: TGCGCCAGCAGCCCCCCCCAGCAGAACAATGAAAAACTGTTTTTT.

V and J are TRBV30 and TRBJ1-1; a weak D match, TRBD1 (5 bases). V lost 0 bases, J lost 2 bases, and 16 bases lay in between. This CDR3 has 16 residues. Germline V gene sequence: CDR1 GTSNPN, CDR2 SVGIG (reference sequence). CDR3 nucleotide sequence: TGTGCCTGGAGTGTTGTGAAGGAGGACAAAAACACTGAAGCTTTCTTT. Amino acids: CAWSVVKEDKNTEAFF.

The chain employs TRBV13 and TRBJ2-7, with 8 bases aligning to TRBD1. Trimming took 3 bases from V and 5 from J; bases not matched to a gene: 6. Germline V CDR1 and CDR2: PRHDT, FYEKMQ (reference sequence). The CDR3 sequence is 14 residues long. The CDR3 loop is CASSFGTGSHEQYF. As DNA, the CDR3 is TGTGCCAGCAGCTTCGGGACAGGTTCGCACGAGCAGTACTTC.

This rearrangement joins TRBV19 to TRBJ2-5; a possible D gene is TRBD2 (5 bases). Trimming left V 7 bases short and J 1 base short, with 10 bases between. The germline gives CDR1 LNHDA, CDR2 SQIVND (reference sequence). The length of the CDR3 is 13 residues. The CDR3 protein is CASTRGPQETQYF. CDR3 DNA sequence: TGTGCCAGTACCCGGGGTCCCCAAGAGACCCAGTACTTC.

The V gene is TRBV2, the J gene TRBJ2-1; TRBD1 aligns across 10 bases. CDR3 length: 18 amino acids. Germline-derived CDR1 and CDR2 are SNHLY and FYNNEI. The V gene end was trimmed by 2 bases and the J gene end by 4 bases; junction bases not matched to a gene: 11. The CDR3: CASSEPLGTGVEYNEQFF. The DNA for the CDR3 is TGTGCCAGCAGTGAACCTCTCGGGACAGGGGTCGAGTACAATGAGCAGTTCTTC.